This entry features one T cell receptor (beta chain) sequence. Its target is unknown. This sample was taken from a study of early stage breast cancer tumors. About the study: Invasive lobular carcinomas made up about 35% of the 12 ER+/PR+/HER2- tumors. Study conclusions and caveats: Commonly generated sequences made up most enriched TCRB sequences shared between patients.

Sufficient DNA from normal breast often required roughly 95-320 mg tissue. In germline, CDR1 is LNHDA, CDR2 SQIVND (reference sequence). CDR3 length: 18 residues. Trimming at V came to 2 bases and at J to 2 bases, leaving 7 bases not matched to a gene. Repertoires were generated with immunoSEQ multiplex PCR, while TCRdb's copy carries only in-frame clones and drops some. This table has approximately 14,000 clones, approximately 88% appearing once. The rearrangement joins TRBV19 to TRBJ2-1, with TRBD2 matching 12 bases. The sequenced material came from normal breast tissue next to the tumor. The sequence derives from a person aged 25 to 45 with breast cancer. The chain's CDR3 is CASSIMTSGSGTYNEQFF. CDR3 nucleotides: TGTGCCAGTAGTATAATGACTAGCGGGAGTGGTACCTACAATGAGCAGTTCTTC.